Included here is one T cell receptor beta chain sequence, with context. This clonotype was observed a few times. No antigen is known for it. No per-base quality is available; no much larger clone lies one base away. Taken from cysteine to phenylalanine, the CDR3 has 16 residues. Just the 48-base CDR3 DNA is kept, in frame starting at base 1. The CDR1 and CDR2 encoded by the germline V gene are LGHNA and YSLEER. V is reduced by 4 bases and J by 0 bases, leaving a spacing of 16 bases between them. Interpreted using the paper, the treatment or condition label stands for: live attenuated yellow fever vaccine strain. PBMCs were isolated from peripheral blood using a standard Ficoll-Paque protocol. Dynabeads CD4 and CD8 positive selection kits were used to isolate CD4 and CD8 T-cell fractions. TriZol was used to extract RNA from bulk PBMCs, CD4 and CD8 fractions, and dextramer-positive and dextramer-negative fractions.

The sample originates from a study of T cells after yellow fever vaccination (dated by TCRdb to about 2019). Regarding the research as a whole: Libraries from fractions with low cell numbers were prepared with the SMART-Seq v4 Ultra Low Input RNA kit. Bulk TCR alpha and beta repertoires were sequenced longitudinally to track T-cell clones before and after primary and booster YFV17D yellow fever vaccination. Blood was drawn at multiple timepoints before and after primary and secondary immunization, with bulk PBMC replicates and cell subsets isolated. Two healthy male donors, one aged 18 to 30 and one aged 30 to 40 years, made up the cohort. What the research found in general, with its limitations: Because abundant contaminating clonotypes from the bulk population could be contained in FACS-sorted repertoires, computational filtering was required. Because only a couple of donors were included in the study, the extent to which the findings can be generalized is limited. The secondary T-cell response was weaker than the primary response but faster, peaking on day 5 instead of day 15. Most clones expanded after primary vaccination (almost 98% of CD4 and approximately 86% of CD8) were re-detected after the booster, suggesting that broad memory maintenance occurred. A small share of clonotypes occurred in both CD4 and CD8 compartments, likely arising from convergent recombination.

TCRdb lists the instrument as Illumina NovaSeq 6000. TCR cDNA was synthesized by 5'RACE template switching, which introduced a universal primer site and unique molecular identifiers. Priming for cDNA synthesis came from both the TCR alpha and TCR beta constant segments. Library amplification used two PCR steps, and the second PCR step added sample barcodes and sequencing adapters. Sequencing of libraries was performed on Illumina HiSeq 2500 (2x100 bp) or NovaSeq (2x150 bp). On the authors' methods: Demultiplexing of reads and collapsing into UMI consensus sequences were performed with MIGEC, and V(D)J alignment was carried out with MiXCR. Vaccine-responding clonotypes were defined with edgeR using replicate PBMC samples, requiring FDR below 0.01 and a log2 fold change above 5 up to day 15. Each bulk clonotype received a CD4 or CD8 identity based on whether the sequenced CD4 or CD8 repertoire contained that clonotype at higher abundance. The public reads were run again by TCRdb, first through fastp at Q25 and then through MiXCR, and only productive beta chains were kept. Each entry merges the rows of one CDR3 protein and shows their most common DNA and genes. Clone size and V and J calls follow TCRdb, not the original study. Across this sample there are about 320,000 distinct CDR3 sequences, with 9.5% to 15% seen only once. Clones ranked in the top ten supply 2.5% to 4% of the sample.

The input for sequencing was CD4+ T cells sorted from PBMCs, taken 15 days after the yellow fever booster vaccination. The chain is made from TRBV4-3 and TRBJ2-7, with no D gene named confidently. This TCR derives from a young man who received the YFV17D yellow fever vaccine. The CDR3 has the sequence CASSLSFGGDSYEQYF. The DNA sequence is given as TGCGCCAGCAGCCTGAGTTTTGGCGGAGACTCCTACGAGCAGTACTTC.